These 24 T cell receptor beta chains came from one sample sequenced in a study of blood T cells in healthy people across ages. Next came a second PCR, run for about 7 to 12 cycles, which used a sample-barcoded 5' primer along with a J-beta primer mix. MiXCR was run by TCRdb on the 5' RACE reads, yielding one entry per CDR3 protein. The sample records fewer than 700,000 distinct CDR3 sequences, around 43% being singletons. Sequenced input: blood. Receptors originate from an elderly man in good health.

The CDR3 DNA is TGTGCCAGCAGTCCTCCCTTTGGGACTAGCGGGAGGCGCGGTGGAAATGAGCAGTTCTTC. It is translated as CASSPPFGTSGRRGGNEQFF. The chain carries TRBV28 and TRBJ2-1, with 15 bases fitting TRBD2. With V trimmed by 5 bases and J by 7 bases, 18 bases remained unmatched. The CDR3 contains 20 residues. Germline CDR1 is MDHEN and CDR2 is SYDVKM.

This clonotype has only a few counts. The genes are TRBV5-4 and TRBJ1-5, with D tentatively TRBD1 (6 bases). The germline V gene encodes CDR1 SGHNT and CDR2 YYREEE (reference sequence). Trimming removed 0 bases from V and 1 base from J, with 11 bases in between. This CDR3 spans 16 amino acids. This chain's CDR3 is CASSLGGGSSNQPQHF. CDR3 coding DNA: TGTGCCAGCAGCTTGGGGGGGGGCTCGAGCAATCAGCCCCAGCATTTT.

This chain uses TRBV20-1 with TRBJ2-7; D is ambiguous. There are 14 residues in the CDR3. Trimming cost V 6 bases and J 3 bases, with 18 bases left between them. CDR1 and CDR2 (germline): DFQATT, SNEGSKA (reference sequence). CDR3 in amino acids: CSAPRTVSLYEQYF. CDR3 sequence (DNA): TGCAGTGCCCCACGGACGGTCAGTCTCTACGAGCAGTACTTC.

The V gene is TRBV7-9, the J gene TRBJ1-5; tentative D call: TRBD1 (6 bases). V lost 4 bases and J lost 7, with 11 bases in between. Germline loops: CDR1 SEHNR, CDR2 FQNEAQ (reference sequence). The length of the CDR3 is 13 residues. CDR3 nucleotide sequence: TGTGCCAGCAGCTGGGGGGGCGAGCAGCCCCAGCATTTT. This gives the protein CASSWGGEQPQHF.

This clonotype was counted between two and nine times. The chain carries TRBV30 and TRBJ2-7, with D perhaps matching TRBD2 (6 bases). The germline V gene has CDR1 GTSNPN and CDR2 SVGIG (reference sequence). CDR3 size: 14 residues. The V end was cut by 0 bases, the J end by 3 bases, with 12 bases between. CDR3 nucleotide sequence: TGTGCCTGGAGTGTCGGTGGGGGGATCTACGAGCAGTACTTC. Its protein product is CAWSVGGGIYEQYF.

V is TRBV25-1 and J is TRBJ1-4, with D perhaps TRBD1 (6 bases). V was cut by 8 bases and J by 4 bases, with 11 bases left in between. The CDR3 covers 13 residues. Germline CDR1 is MGHDK and CDR2 is SYGVNS. In nucleotides, the CDR3 is TGTGCCAGCCGAGGACAGAATAATGAAAAACTGTTTTTT. Protein product: CASRGQNNEKLFF.

V usage is TRBV30 and J usage is TRBJ2-1; TRBD2 aligns across 7 bases. The V gene's germline CDR1 is GTSNPN and CDR2 SVGIG (reference sequence). The CDR3 has 15 amino acids. V lost 0 bases, J lost 0 bases, and 2 bases stayed unmatched. CDR3 loop: CAWSVRGSSYNEQFF. CDR3 nucleotides: TGTGCCTGGAGTGTACGCGGGAGCTCCTACAATGAGCAGTTCTTC.

This clonotype has just a few counts. V is TRBV7-2 and J is TRBJ2-6, with D unresolved. Trimming took off 7 bases at V and 2 bases at J, with 15 bases between the two ends. This CDR3 contains 16 residues. Germline V lookup: CDR1 SGHTA, CDR2 FQGNSA. The CDR3 coding sequence is TGTGCCAGCACCCCCGCAGTGCCAGCTGGGGCCAACGTCCTGACTTTC. It yields the protein CASTPAVPAGANVLTF. The full variable domain, completed using reference TRBV7-2 and TRBJ2-6, is GAGVSQSPSNKVTEKGKDVELRCDPISGHTALYWYRQSLGQGLEFLIYFQGNSAPDKSGLPSDRFSAERTGGSVSTLTIQRTQQEDSAVYLCASTPAVPAGANVLTFGAGSRLTVL.

The chain couples TRBV12-5 to TRBJ2-3; D perhaps matches TRBD2 (6 bases). Germline loops: CDR1 LGHNT, CDR2 FRNRAP. Trimming took off 7 bases at V and 0 bases at J, with 14 bases between the two ends. This CDR3 has 15 residues. CDR3 in amino acids: CASATAGPSTDTQYF. CDR3 nucleotide sequence: TGTGCTAGTGCCACAGCGGGCCCTAGCACAGATACGCAGTATTTT.

The V call is TRBV28, the J call TRBJ2-5, with D perhaps TRBD1 or TRBD2 (6 bases each). CDR1 MDHEN and CDR2 SYDVKM come from the germline V gene. Trimming left V 8 bases short and J 11 bases short, with 21 bases between. The CDR3 has 13 amino acids. DNA for the CDR3: TGTGCCAGCGGCAAGGGGGTTTGGGGGGAGCAGTACTTC. Protein: CASGKGVWGEQYF.

The V gene is TRBV7-2, the J gene TRBJ1-2, with D possibly TRBD1 on 6 matching bases. Trimming left V 4 bases short and J 5 bases short, with 14 bases between. From germline, CDR1 is SGHTA and CDR2 FQGNSA. This CDR3 is built from 14 residues. The CDR3 region is CASSSGEGYYGYTF. The CDR3 DNA sequence: TGTGCCAGCAGCTCAGGGGAGGGGTATTATGGCTACACCTTC.

The rearrangement links TRBV10-3 to TRBJ2-5; 8 nucleotides match TRBD1. CDR1 and CDR2 from the germline V gene are ENHRY and SYGVKD. The CDR3 loop spans 15 amino acids. The trim removed 0 bases at V and 5 bases at J, leaving 5 bases unmatched. DNA of the CDR3: TGTGCCATCAGTGAGTCTCAGGGGGCCGAGGAGACCCAGTACTTC. As protein: CAISESQGAEETQYF.

The chain links TRBV27 to TRBJ2-7; 7 bases align to TRBD1. Losses at the gene ends were 5 bases for V and 2 bases for J; bases not matched to a gene: 15. The CDR3 has 17 residues. Per the germline V gene, CDR1 is MNHEY and CDR2 is SMNVEV (reference sequence). The CDR3 is CASSPPRRGQGAYEQYF. CDR3 nucleotides: TGTGCCAGCAGTCCCCCACGCCGTGGGCAGGGGGCCTACGAGCAGTACTTC.

This clonotype has more than one count but fewer than ten. V and J are TRBV5-1 and TRBJ2-3; 9 bases map to TRBD1. Germline V CDR1 and CDR2: SGHRS, YFSETQ. V lost 3 bases to trimming and J lost 5 bases; unmatched junction nucleotides: 7. CDR3 length equals 15 residues. The CDR3 bases are TGCGCCAGCAGCTCCGGGACAGGGAACGGAGATACGCAGTATTTT. It yields the protein CASSSGTGNGDTQYF. Using reference TRBV5-1 and TRBJ2-3 for the parts outside the CDR3, the full variable domain is KAGVTQTPRYLIKTRGQQVTLSCSPISGHRSVSWYQQTPGQGLQFLFEYFSETQRNKGNFPGRFSGRQFSNSRSEMNVSTLELGDSALYLCASSSGTGNGDTQYFGPGTRLTVL.

This clonotype was seen more than once but under ten times. The chain uses TRBV9 and TRBJ2-1; 7 bases map to TRBD2. With the DNA end fitting TRBJ2-7 better, the J assignment may be wrong. The CDR3 extends over 15 amino acids. Germline-derived CDR1 and CDR2 are SGDLS and YYNGEE. The CDR3 region has the DNA TGTGCCAGCAGCGCTTCTAGCGGAATCTACAATGAGCAGTACTTC. Translation: CASSASSGIYNEQYF.

V is TRBV19 and J is TRBJ2-7, with a weak D call TRBD2 (6 bases). The CDR3 totals 13 residues. Germline V gives CDR1 LNHDA, CDR2 SQIVND (reference sequence). Trimming took off 2 bases at V and 2 bases at J, with 7 bases between the two ends. The CDR3 DNA reads as TGTGCCAGTAGTATACGACTAGCCTACGAGCAGTACTTC. Protein: CASSIRLAYEQYF.

V and J are TRBV7-3 and TRBJ2-5; TRBD2 agrees at 11 bases. Germline V lookup: CDR1 SGHTA, CDR2 FQGTGA. This CDR3 comprises 16 residues. The V and J ends lost 5 bases and 3 bases, in that order; junction bases with no gene match: 8. The CDR3 spells CASSVSGRGLEETQYF. CDR3 DNA: TGTGCCAGCAGCGTTAGCGGGAGGGGTCTGGAAGAGACCCAGTACTTC. The complete variable domain, with remaining parts taken from reference TRBV7-3 and TRBJ2-5, reads GAGVSQTPSNKVTEKGKYVELRCDPISGHTALYWYRQSLGQGPEFLIYFQGTGAADDSGLPNDRFFAVRPEGSVSTLKIQRTERGDSAVYLCASSVSGRGLEETQYFGPGTRLLVL.

This clonotype occurred a few times. The rearrangement joins TRBV6-5 to TRBJ2-7; 9 nucleotides match TRBD1. Germline values: CDR1 MNHEY, CDR2 SVGAGI. The V segment lost 2 bases and the J segment 4 bases; nucleotides outside the gene matches: 6. CDR3 length equals 15 residues. The CDR3 sequence: CASSYAKGTGYEQYF. CDR3 DNA sequence: TGTGCCAGCAGTTACGCCAAGGGGACAGGGTACGAGCAGTACTTC.

The chain recombines TRBV24-1 with TRBJ2-5; 8 bases line up with TRBD1. Losses at the gene ends were 2 bases for V and 2 bases for J; bases not matched to a gene: 0. This CDR3 region has 14 residues. CDR1 is KGHDR and CDR2 is SFDVKD in the germline V gene. The CDR3 spells CATSDWDRQETQYF. CDR3 nucleotides: TGTGCCACCAGTGATTGGGACAGGCAAGAGACCCAGTACTTC.

This clonotype was seen at least ten times. V usage is TRBV12-3 or TRBV12-4 and J usage is TRBJ2-3; TRBD1 agrees at 8 bases. V was pared by 5 bases and J by 2 bases, with 3 bases of the junction left unmatched. CDR3 length: 14 amino acids. CDR3 DNA: TGTGCCAGCAGTGGGACAGGCTACACAGATACGCAGTATTTT. This sequence encodes CASSGTGYTDTQYF.

This chain connects TRBV14 to TRBJ2-1; 8 bases match TRBD1. The closer fit of TRBJ2-7 to the DNA end suggests the J call may be wrong. Germline CDR1 reads SGHDN; CDR2 reads FVKESK. There are 17 residues in the CDR3. This CDR3 is CASSQHWTGLALNEQYF. The CDR3 coding sequence is TGTGCCAGCAGCCAACATTGGACAGGGCTTGCCCTCAATGAGCAGTACTTC.

This chain connects TRBV29-1 to TRBJ1-2; no firm D call. Per germline, CDR1 SQVTM and CDR2 ANQGSEA. Trimming shortened V by 4 bases and J by 5 bases, and 17 bases separated the two germline ends. The CDR3 contains 14 residues. The CDR3 bases are TGCAGCGTTGTTGTGGACTGGGGATTATATGGCTACACCTTC. It translates to CSVVVDWGLYGYTF.

This clonotype was seen only a few times. The chain couples TRBV6-5 to TRBJ1-2; TRBD1 might be the D (5 bases). Germline loops: CDR1 MNHEY, CDR2 SVGAGI. Trimming shortened V by 6 bases and J by 5 bases, and 13 bases separated the two germline ends. There are 13 residues in the CDR3. The CDR3 nucleotides are TGTGCCAGCAGGACCGGGACGGGTTATGGCTACACCTTC. Amino acids: CASRTGTGYGYTF.

The chain uses TRBV7-2 and TRBJ2-6; possibly TRBD2 for D (7 bases). This CDR3 has 17 residues. CDR1 is SGHTA and CDR2 is FQGNSA in the germline V gene. With 7 bases removed from V and 2 bases from J, the gap between germline ends came to 18 bases. The CDR3 DNA is TGTGCCAGCACCCTCCCACGGGGGGCGCCTGGGGCCAACGTCCTGACTTTC. Translation: CASTLPRGAPGANVLTF.